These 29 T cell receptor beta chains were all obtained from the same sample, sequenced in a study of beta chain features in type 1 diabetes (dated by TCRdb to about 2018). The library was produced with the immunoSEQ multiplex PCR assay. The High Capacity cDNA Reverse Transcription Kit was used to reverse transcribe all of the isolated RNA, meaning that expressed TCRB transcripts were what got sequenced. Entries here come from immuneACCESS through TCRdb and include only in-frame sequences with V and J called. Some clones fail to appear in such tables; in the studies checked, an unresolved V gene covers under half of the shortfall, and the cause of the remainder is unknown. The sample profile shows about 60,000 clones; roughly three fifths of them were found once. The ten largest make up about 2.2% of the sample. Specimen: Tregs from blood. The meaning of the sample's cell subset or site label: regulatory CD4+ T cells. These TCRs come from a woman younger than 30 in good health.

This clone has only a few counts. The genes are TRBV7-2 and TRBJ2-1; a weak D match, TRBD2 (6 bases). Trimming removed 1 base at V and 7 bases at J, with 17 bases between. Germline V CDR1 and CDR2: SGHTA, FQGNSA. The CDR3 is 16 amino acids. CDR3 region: CASSLVTSQLGNEQFF. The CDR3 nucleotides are TGTGCCAGCAGCTTAGTAACTAGCCAGCTGGGGAATGAGCAGTTCTTC.

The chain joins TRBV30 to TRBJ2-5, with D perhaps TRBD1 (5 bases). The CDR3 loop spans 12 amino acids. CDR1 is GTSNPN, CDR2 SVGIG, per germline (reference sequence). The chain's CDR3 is CAVQGTVQTQYF. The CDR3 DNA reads TGTGCGGTTCAGGGTACCGTACAGACCCAGTACTTC.

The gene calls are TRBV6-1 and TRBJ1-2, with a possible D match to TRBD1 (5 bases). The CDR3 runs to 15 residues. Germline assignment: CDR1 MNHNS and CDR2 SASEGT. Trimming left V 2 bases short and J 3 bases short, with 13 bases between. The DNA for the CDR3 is TGTGCCAGCAGTGAAACCCAGGGATACCACTATGGCTACACCTTC. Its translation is CASSETQGYHYGYTF.

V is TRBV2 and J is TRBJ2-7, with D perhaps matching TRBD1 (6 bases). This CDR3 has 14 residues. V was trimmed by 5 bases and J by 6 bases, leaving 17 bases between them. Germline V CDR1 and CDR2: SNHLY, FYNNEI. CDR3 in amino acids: CASSPFETGTEQYF. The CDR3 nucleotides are TGTGCCAGCAGTCCTTTCGAGACAGGAACCGAGCAGTACTTC.

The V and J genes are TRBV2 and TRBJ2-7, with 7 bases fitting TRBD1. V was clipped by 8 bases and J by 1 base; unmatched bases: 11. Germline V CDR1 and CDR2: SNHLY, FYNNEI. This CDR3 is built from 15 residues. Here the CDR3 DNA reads TGTGCCAGCTTCCGAGGGCCACAGGGGTCCTACGAGCAGTACTTC. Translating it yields CASFRGPQGSYEQYF.

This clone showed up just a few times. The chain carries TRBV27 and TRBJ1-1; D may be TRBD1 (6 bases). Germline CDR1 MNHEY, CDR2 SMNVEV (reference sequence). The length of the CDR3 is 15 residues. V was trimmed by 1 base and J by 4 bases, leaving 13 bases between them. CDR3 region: CASSLWGGLGTEAFF. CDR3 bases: TGTGCCAGCAGTTTATGGGGGGGCCTGGGCACTGAAGCTTTCTTT.

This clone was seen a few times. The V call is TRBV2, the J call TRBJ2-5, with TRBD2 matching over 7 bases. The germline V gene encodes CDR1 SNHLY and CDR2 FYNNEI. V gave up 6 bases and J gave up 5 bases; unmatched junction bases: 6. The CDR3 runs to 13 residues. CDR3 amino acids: CASSSLGGETQYF. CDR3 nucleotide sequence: TGTGCCAGCAGCTCCCTCGGGGGGGAGACCCAGTACTTC.

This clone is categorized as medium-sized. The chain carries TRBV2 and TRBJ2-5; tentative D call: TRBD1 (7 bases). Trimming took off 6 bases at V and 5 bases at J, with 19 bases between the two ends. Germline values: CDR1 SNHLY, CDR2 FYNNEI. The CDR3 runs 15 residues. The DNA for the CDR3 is TGTGCCAGCAGAAGGACAGGAGGGGGAGGCGAGACCCAGTACTTC. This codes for CASRRTGGGGETQYF.

In DNA form, the CDR3 reads TGTGCCAGCAGCTTAGCGACACAGACCGGGGAGCTGTTTTTT. This codes for CASSLATQTGELFF. The chain employs TRBV7-6 and TRBJ2-2; D unresolved. The CDR3 loop spans 14 amino acids. V was pared by 0 bases and J by 5 bases, with 7 bases between. CDR1 and CDR2 from the germline V gene are SGHVS and FNYEAQ.

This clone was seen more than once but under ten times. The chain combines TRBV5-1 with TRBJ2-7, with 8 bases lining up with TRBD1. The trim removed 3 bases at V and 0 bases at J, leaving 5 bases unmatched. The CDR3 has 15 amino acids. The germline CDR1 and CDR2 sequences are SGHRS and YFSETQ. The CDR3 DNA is TGCGCCAGCAGCTCGAGGACAGGGAGCTCCTACGAGCAGTACTTC. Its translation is CASSSRTGSSYEQYF.

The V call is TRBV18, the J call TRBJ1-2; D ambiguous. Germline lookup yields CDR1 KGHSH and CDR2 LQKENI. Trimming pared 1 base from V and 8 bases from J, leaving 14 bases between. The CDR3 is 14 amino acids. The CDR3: CASSPLKGVEGYTF. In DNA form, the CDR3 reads TGTGCCAGCTCACCACTGAAAGGAGTAGAGGGCTACACCTTC.

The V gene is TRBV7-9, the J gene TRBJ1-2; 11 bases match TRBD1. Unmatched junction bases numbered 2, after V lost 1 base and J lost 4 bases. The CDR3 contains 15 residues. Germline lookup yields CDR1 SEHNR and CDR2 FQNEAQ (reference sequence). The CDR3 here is CASSLGDRGIYGYTF. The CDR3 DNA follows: TGTGCCAGCAGCTTAGGGGACAGGGGGATCTATGGCTACACCTTC.

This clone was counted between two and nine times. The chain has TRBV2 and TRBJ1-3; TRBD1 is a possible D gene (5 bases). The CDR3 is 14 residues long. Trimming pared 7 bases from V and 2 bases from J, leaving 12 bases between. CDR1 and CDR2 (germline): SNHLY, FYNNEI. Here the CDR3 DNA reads TGTGCCAGCAAGTTGCAGGGCCCTGGAAACACCATATATTTT. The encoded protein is CASKLQGPGNTIYF.

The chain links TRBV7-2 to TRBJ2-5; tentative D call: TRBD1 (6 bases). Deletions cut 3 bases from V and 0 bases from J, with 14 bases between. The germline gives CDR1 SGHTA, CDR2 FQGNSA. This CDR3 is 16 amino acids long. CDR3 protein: CASSFSGTQYQETQYF. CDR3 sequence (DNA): TGTGCCAGCAGCTTCTCCGGGACACAGTACCAAGAGACCCAGTACTTC.

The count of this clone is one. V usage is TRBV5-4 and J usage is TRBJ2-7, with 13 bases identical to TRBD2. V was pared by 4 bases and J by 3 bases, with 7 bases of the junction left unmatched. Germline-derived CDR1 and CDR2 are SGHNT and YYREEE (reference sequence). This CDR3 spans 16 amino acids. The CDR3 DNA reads TGTGCCAGCAGCCGCGGGACTAGCGGGATCTACTACGAGCAGTACTTC. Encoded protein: CASSRGTSGIYYEQYF.

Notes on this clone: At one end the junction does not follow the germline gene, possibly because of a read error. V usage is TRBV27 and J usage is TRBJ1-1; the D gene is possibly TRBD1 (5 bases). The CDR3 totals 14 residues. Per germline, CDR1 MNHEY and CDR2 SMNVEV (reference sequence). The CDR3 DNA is TGTGCCAGCAGTCCCACCCAGGGCGAGATCGTGGGTCTCTTT. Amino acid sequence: CASSPTQGEIVGLF.

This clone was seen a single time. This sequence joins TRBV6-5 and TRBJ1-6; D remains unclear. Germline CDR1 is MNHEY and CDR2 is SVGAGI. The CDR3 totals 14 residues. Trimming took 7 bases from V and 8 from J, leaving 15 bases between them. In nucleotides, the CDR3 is TGTGCCAGCATGCGACTCGGCGTGGATTCACCCCTCCACTTT. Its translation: CASMRLGVDSPLHF.

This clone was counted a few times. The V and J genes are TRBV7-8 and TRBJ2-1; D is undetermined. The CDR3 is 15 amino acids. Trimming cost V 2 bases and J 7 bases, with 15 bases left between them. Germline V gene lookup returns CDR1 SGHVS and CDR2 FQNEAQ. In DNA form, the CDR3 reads TGTGCCAGCAGCTTACCGGGTGTTGGGTTAAATGAGCAGTTCTTC. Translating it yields CASSLPGVGLNEQFF.

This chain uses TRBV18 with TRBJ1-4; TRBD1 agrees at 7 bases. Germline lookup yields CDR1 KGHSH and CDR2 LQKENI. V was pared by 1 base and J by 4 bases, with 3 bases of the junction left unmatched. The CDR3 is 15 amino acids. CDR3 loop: CASSPRGQINEKLFF. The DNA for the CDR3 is TGTGCCAGCTCACCACGGGGACAGATTAATGAAAAACTGTTTTTT.

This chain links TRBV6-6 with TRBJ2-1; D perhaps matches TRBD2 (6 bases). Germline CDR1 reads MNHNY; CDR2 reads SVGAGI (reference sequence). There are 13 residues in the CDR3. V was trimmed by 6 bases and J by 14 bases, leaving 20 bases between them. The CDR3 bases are TGTGCCAGCAGATTAAATACAGGAGGGTTTAAGTTCTTC. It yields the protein CASRLNTGGFKFF.

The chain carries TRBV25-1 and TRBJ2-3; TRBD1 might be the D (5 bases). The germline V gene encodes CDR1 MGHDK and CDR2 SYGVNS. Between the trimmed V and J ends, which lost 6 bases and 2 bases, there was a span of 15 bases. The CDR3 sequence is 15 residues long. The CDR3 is CASSAMQGVTDTQYF. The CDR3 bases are TGTGCCAGCAGCGCAATGCAGGGTGTCACAGATACGCAGTATTTT.

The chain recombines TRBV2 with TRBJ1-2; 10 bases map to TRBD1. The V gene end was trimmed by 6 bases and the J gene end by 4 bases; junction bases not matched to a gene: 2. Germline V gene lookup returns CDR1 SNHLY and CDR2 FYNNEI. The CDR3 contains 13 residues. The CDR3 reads CASRGQGPYGYTF. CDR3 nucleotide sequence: TGTGCCAGCAGGGGACAGGGGCCCTATGGCTACACCTTC. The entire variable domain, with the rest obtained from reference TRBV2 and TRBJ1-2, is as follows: EPEVTQTPSHQVTQMGQEVILRCVPISNHLYFYWYRQILGQKVEFLVSFYNNEISEKSEIFDDQFSVERPDGSNFTLKIRSTKLEDSAMYFCASRGQGPYGYTFGSGTRLTVV.

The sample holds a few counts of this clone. DNA of the CDR3: TGTGCCAGCTCACCAGGGACAGGCTTACGTGAAGCTTTCTTT. It translates to CASSPGTGLREAFF. V and J are TRBV18 and TRBJ1-1, with 8 bases matching TRBD1. V was clipped by 2 bases and J by 7 bases; unmatched bases: 6. The CDR3 has 14 amino acids. The germline CDR1 and CDR2 sequences are KGHSH and LQKENI.

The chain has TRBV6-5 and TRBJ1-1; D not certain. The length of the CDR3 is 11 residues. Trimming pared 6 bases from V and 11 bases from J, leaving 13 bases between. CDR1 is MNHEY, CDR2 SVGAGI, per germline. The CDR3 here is CASSLGRVAFF. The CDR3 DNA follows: TGTGCCAGCAGCCTTGGGAGGGTGGCTTTCTTT.

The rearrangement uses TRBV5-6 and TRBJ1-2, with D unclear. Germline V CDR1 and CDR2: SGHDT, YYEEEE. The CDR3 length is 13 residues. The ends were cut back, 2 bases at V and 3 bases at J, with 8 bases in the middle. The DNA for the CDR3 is TGTGCCAGCAGCTTTGCGGCAGACTATGGCTACACCTTC. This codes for CASSFAADYGYTF.

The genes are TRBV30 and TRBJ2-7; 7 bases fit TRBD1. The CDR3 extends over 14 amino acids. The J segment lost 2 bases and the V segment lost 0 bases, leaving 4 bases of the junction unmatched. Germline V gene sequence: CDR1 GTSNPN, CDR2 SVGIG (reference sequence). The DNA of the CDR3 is TGTGCCTGGAGTGTATCGGGGACAGCCTACGAGCAGTACTTC. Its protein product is CAWSVSGTAYEQYF.

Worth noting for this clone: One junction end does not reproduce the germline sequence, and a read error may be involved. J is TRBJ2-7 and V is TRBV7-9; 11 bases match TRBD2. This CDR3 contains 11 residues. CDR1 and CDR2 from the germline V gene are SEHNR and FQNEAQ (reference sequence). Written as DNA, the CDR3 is TGTGCCAGCAGCTTAGGAGGACTAGCGGGCTTC. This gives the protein CASSLGGLAGF.

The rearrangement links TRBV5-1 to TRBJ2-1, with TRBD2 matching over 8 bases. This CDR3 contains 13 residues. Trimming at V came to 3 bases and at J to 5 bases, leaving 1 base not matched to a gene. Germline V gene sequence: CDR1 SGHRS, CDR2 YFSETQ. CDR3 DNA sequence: TGCGCCAGCAGCTCAGCGGGGGACAATGAGCAGTTCTTC. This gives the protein CASSSAGDNEQFF.

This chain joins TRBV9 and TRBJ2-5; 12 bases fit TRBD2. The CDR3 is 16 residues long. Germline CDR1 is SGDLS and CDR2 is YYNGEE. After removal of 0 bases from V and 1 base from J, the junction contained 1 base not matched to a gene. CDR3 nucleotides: TGTGCCAGCAGCGTAGGGACTAGCGGGGTCCAAGAGACCCAGTACTTC. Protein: CASSVGTSGVQETQYF. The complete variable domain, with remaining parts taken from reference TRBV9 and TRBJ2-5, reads DSGVTQTPKHLITATGQRVTLRCSPRSGDLSVYWYQQSLDQGLQFLIQYYNGEERAKGNILERFSAQQFPDLHSELNLSSLELGDSALYFCASSVGTSGVQETQYFGPGTRLLVL.